Included here is one T cell receptor beta chain sequence, with context. Its specificity is not known. This sample was included in a study of shared clonotypes between healthy human individuals. For the study at large: Donor composition was a couple of women and three men, aged 18 to 49.

Naive-designated CD8 cells lacked CD45RO, were positively enriched for CCR7, and omitted terminally differentiated effector memory CD45RA+ cells. Those who donated, Caucasian adults without exception, all lived in Nashville, Tennessee. The study's findings and limits: Across a handful of donors, naive CD4 shared roughly 5%, naive CD8 under 4%, memory CD4 more than 2%, memory CD8 about 0.4%.

Each replicate PCR on the sorted subsets used around 200 ng DNA (around 31,000 T cell genomes). Profiled with immunoSEQ multiplex PCR; TCRdb holds only in-frame clones, not every one. The sample contains about 1.9 million clones, around 93% of which appear only once. Sequenced input: naive CD8+ T cells from PBMCs. This TCR was recovered from a man aged 18 to 29 in good health. Some clones in this sample may be carry-over from other donors' samples.

CDR3 DNA sequence: TGCGCCAGCAGGAGGACAGGGGGCTACGAGCAGTACTTC. It encodes CASRRTGGYEQYF. The rearrangement links TRBV5-1 to TRBJ2-7, with 10 bases matching TRBD1. Germline V gene lookup returns CDR1 SGHRS and CDR2 YFSETQ. With 5 bases clipped from V and 3 bases from J, the junction kept 2 bases outside the gene matches. This CDR3 is built from 13 residues. The variable domain in full, completed from reference TRBV5-1 and TRBJ2-7, reads KAGVTQTPRYLIKTRGQQVTLSCSPISGHRSVSWYQQTPGQGLQFLFEYFSETQRNKGNFPGRFSGRQFSNSRSEMNVSTLELGDSALYLCASRRTGGYEQYFGPGTRLTVT.